This T cell receptor beta chain was found in a study of T cell responses to AZD1222 COVID-19 vaccine. Study as a whole: Investigators merged groups given second doses at roughly 4 or roughly 12 weeks. General study findings and limits: Recipients of two AZD1222 doses showed rising Spike-specific TCR breadth and depth. Distributed over spike, vaccine-associated CD4 TCRs predominated at 160-218 and 743-854. White British people made up most donors, females outnumbered males, and clonal diversity was possibly underestimated.

Germline lookup yields CDR1 MNHEY and CDR2 SVGAGI. With 6 bases clipped from V and 4 bases from J, the junction kept 8 bases outside the gene matches. The CDR3 is 14 amino acids. Profiled with immunoSEQ multiplex PCR; TCRdb holds only in-frame clones, not every one. In the table there are 150,000 to 200,000 clones, approximately 92% of which are singletons. Remarks on this clone: No antigen is known for it.

The chain combines TRBV6-5 with TRBJ1-2; 7 bases align to TRBD1. The sequence was obtained from an adult in good health. This sample comprised peripheral blood, obtained on day 0 of AZD1222 vaccination. CDR3 residues: CASRNRDSAYGYTF. The DNA for the CDR3 is TGTGCCAGCAGAAACCGGGACAGCGCCTATGGCTACACCTTC.